These 9 T cell receptor beta chains came from one sample sequenced in a study of cytomegalovirus exposure and HLA in healthy donors. Researchers ran the PCR with 60 Vbeta and 13 Jbeta primers. Method: immunoSEQ multiplex PCR; TCRdb's copy keeps in-frame clones and lacks some. The sample records about 160,000 clones, over 60% being singletons. Sequenced input: PBMCs. The receptors shown here come from a woman aged 45-65 years in good health and CMV-seropositive.

J is TRBJ2-4 and V is TRBV9, with D possibly being TRBD1 (5 bases). This CDR3 comprises 13 residues. Per germline, CDR1 SGDLS and CDR2 YYNGEE. V shed 0 bases and J shed 7 bases, with 8 bases lying between them. In DNA, the CDR3 is TGTGCCAGCAGCGTAGCTGACAGCAACATTCAGTACTTC. The encoded protein is CASSVADSNIQYF.

The chain joins TRBV6-6 to TRBJ1-3; 8 nucleotides align to TRBD1. CDR3 size: 15 residues. J was trimmed by 3 bases and V by 5 bases; bases with no gene match: 6. Per the germline V gene, CDR1 is MNHNY and CDR2 is SVGAGI (reference sequence). The CDR3 spells CASSGRGRGGNTIYF. DNA of the CDR3: TGTGCCAGCAGTGGCAGGGGGCGCGGTGGAAACACCATATATTTT.

The count of this clone is one. This chain uses TRBV4-1 with TRBJ2-1; 7 bases are a match to TRBD2. V lost 0 bases, J lost 7 bases, and 9 bases stayed unmatched. The CDR3 has 16 residues. Germline-derived CDR1 and CDR2 are MGHRA and YSYEKL. The CDR3 loop is CASSQEVGRYGNEQFF. CDR3 sequence (DNA): TGCGCCAGCAGCCAAGAGGTCGGGAGGTATGGAAATGAGCAGTTCTTC.

This clone was seen a handful of times. The J gene is TRBJ1-5, the V gene TRBV29-1, with 7 bases that match TRBD1. The CDR3 totals 13 residues. The V gene end was trimmed by 7 bases and the J gene end by 5 bases; junction bases not matched to a gene: 8. Germline V gene sequence: CDR1 SQVTM, CDR2 ANQGSEA. The CDR3 spells CSAGGQRDQPQHF. The CDR3 DNA follows: TGCAGCGCCGGGGGACAGAGAGATCAGCCCCAGCATTTT. The full variable domain, completed using reference TRBV29-1 and TRBJ1-5, is SAVISQKPSRDICQRGTSLTIQCQVDSQVTMMFWYRQQPGQSLTLIATANQGSEATYESGFVIDKFPISRPNLTFSTLTVSNMSPEDSSIYLCSAGGQRDQPQHFGDGTRLSIL.

The V gene is TRBV18, the J gene TRBJ2-5; D possibly corresponds to TRBD2 (5 bases). The CDR3 is 12 amino acids. V gave up 3 bases and J gave up 5 bases, with 7 bases separating them. Germline assignment: CDR1 KGHSH and CDR2 LQKENI. The CDR3 sequence is CASSPSGETQYF. CDR3 sequence (DNA): TGTGCCAGCTCACCGTCGGGGGAGACCCAGTACTTC.

V and J are TRBV30 and TRBJ1-1, with unresolved D. The CDR3 has 14 amino acids. CDR1 and CDR2 (germline): GTSNPN, SVGIG (reference sequence). V was cut by 4 bases and J by 0 bases, with 12 bases left in between. The CDR3 sequence is CAWKRYEMNTEAFF. As DNA, the CDR3 is TGTGCCTGGAAGAGGTACGAAATGAACACTGAAGCTTTCTTT.

In DNA form, the CDR3 reads TGTGCCAGCAGTCCCCCTGGGGTGGGGCAGGCCCAAGAGACCCAGTACTTC. The encoded protein is CASSPPGVGQAQETQYF. The chain couples TRBV28 to TRBJ2-5, with a possible D match to TRBD1 (5 bases). Trimming cost V 5 bases and J 1 base, with 20 bases left between them. This CDR3 is built from 17 residues. Germline V gene lookup returns CDR1 MDHEN and CDR2 SYDVKM.

This clone was picked up one time. V usage is TRBV11-2 and J usage is TRBJ1-4, with TRBD1 matching over 10 bases. Germline assignment: CDR1 SGHAT and CDR2 FQNNGV. The CDR3 has 14 amino acids. Trimming at V came to 6 bases and at J to 6 bases, leaving 4 bases not matched to a gene. The CDR3 nucleotides read TGTGCCAGCAGGTGGACAGGGGGGGATGAAAAACTGTTTTTT. It codes for CASRWTGGDEKLFF.

This chain connects TRBV15 to TRBJ2-7; the D gene is possibly TRBD2 (6 bases). The ends were cut back, 1 base at V and 2 bases at J, with 15 bases in the middle. The CDR3 runs 16 residues. The V gene's germline CDR1 is LNHNV and CDR2 YYDKDF (reference sequence). DNA for the CDR3: TGTGCCACCAGCAGAGGGGGCGGGATAGGGCCCTACGAGCAGTACTTC. This gives the protein CATSRGGGIGPYEQYF.